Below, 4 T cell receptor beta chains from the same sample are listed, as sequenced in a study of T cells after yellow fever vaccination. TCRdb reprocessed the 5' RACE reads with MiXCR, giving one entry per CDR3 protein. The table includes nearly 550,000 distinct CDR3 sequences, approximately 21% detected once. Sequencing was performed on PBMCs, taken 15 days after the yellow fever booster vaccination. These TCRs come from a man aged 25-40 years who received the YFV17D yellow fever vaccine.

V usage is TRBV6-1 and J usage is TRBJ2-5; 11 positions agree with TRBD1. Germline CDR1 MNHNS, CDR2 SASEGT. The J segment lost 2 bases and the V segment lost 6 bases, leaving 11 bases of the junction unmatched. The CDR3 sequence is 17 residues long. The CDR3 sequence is CASRAFGTGGPQETQYF. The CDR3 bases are TGTGCCAGCAGGGCCTTCGGGACAGGGGGACCTCAAGAGACCCAGTACTTC.

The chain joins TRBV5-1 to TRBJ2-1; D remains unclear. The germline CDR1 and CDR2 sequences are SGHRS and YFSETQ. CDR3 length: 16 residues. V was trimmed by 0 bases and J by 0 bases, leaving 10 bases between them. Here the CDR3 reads CASSLAGISSYNEQFF. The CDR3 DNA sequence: TGCGCCAGCAGCTTGGCCGGAATTAGCTCCTACAATGAGCAGTTCTTC.

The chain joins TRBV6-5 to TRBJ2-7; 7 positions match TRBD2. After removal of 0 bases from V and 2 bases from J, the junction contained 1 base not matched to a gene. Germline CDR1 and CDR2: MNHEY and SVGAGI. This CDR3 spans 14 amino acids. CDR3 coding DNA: TGTGCCAGCAGTTACTCGGCGGGGGCCTACGAGCAGTACTTC. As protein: CASSYSAGAYEQYF.

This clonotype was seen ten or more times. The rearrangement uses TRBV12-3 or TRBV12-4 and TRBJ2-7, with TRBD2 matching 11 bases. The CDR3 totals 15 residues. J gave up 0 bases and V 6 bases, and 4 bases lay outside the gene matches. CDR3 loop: CASRAGTSGSYEQYF. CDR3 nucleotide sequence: TGTGCCAGCAGGGCAGGGACTAGCGGCTCCTACGAGCAGTACTTC.